This is a list of T cell receptor beta chains from one sample in a study of blood T cell repertoires in COVID-19. Sequencing used immunoSEQ multiplex PCR; TCRdb keeps in-frame clones, though not all of them. The sample holds about 140,000 clones; approximately 88% are singletons and the top ten take approximately 10%. The sample taken for sequencing was peripheral blood. These receptors all stem from a man aged 55-75 years with active or convalescent COVID-19. Each CDR3 is given with its conserved first and last residue. Each record gives: J gene, D gene, V gene, clone size, CDR3 protein, CDR3 DNA. D genes are given only for firm matches. A clone size is listed for some rows: how often the clone was seen (once, few, many), or a class if it is expanded.

J: TRBJ1-5
D: NA
V: TRBV28
size: NA
CDR3: CASSFRGNNQPQHF
DNA: TGTGCCAGCAGTTTCAGGGGCAACAATCAGCCCCAGCATTTT

J: TRBJ1-4
D: NA
V: TRBV2
size: NA
CDR3: CASSEKGGGEKLFF
DNA: TGTGCCAGCAGTGAAAAAGGGGGGGGTGAAAAACTGTTTTTT

J: TRBJ1-1
D: TRBD1
V: TRBV19
size: NA
CDR3: CASTTGAPHTEAFF
DNA: TGTGCCAGCACGACAGGGGCCCCCCACACTGAAGCTTTCTTT

J: TRBJ2-1
D: NA
V: TRBV10-3
size: NA
CDR3: CAISDRTTITRNEQFF
DNA: TGTGCCATCAGTGATAGAACTACAATAACTAGGAATGAGCAGTTCTTC

J: TRBJ1-2
D: NA
V: TRBV2
size: NA
CDR3: CASSPTIHGGYTF
DNA: TGTGCCAGCAGCCCAACGATACATGGTGGCTACACCTTC

J: TRBJ2-6
D: NA
V: TRBV2
size: NA
CDR3: CASRVQGSLGANVLTF
DNA: TGTGCCAGCAGGGTACAGGGTAGCCTTGGGGCCAACGTCCTGACTTTC

J: TRBJ2-3
D: TRBD2
V: TRBV3-1/TRBV3-2
size: NA
CDR3: CASSQETSGISTDTQYF
DNA: TGTGCCAGCAGCCAAGAAACTAGCGGCATTAGCACAGATACGCAGTATTTT

J: TRBJ1-5
D: NA
V: TRBV20-1
size: NA
CDR3: CSASVEAGVGQPQHF
DNA: TGCAGTGCTAGTGTTGAAGCAGGGGTCGGTCAGCCCCAGCATTTT

J: TRBJ1-4
D: NA
V: TRBV3-1/TRBV3-2
size: NA
CDR3: CASSQRRGTTNEKLFF
DNA: TGTGCCAGCAGCCAGCGAAGGGGGACAACTAATGAAAAACTGTTTTTT

J: TRBJ2-7
D: NA
V: TRBV4-1
size: few
CDR3: CASSLRISYEQYF
DNA: TGCGCCAGCAGCCTGCGGATCTCCTACGAGCAGTACTTC

J: TRBJ2-3
D: NA
V: TRBV2
size: NA
CDR3: CASSETRVNTQYF
DNA: TGTGCCAGCAGTGAAACCCGGGTAAATACGCAGTATTTT

J: TRBJ1-1
D: TRBD1
V: TRBV27
size: NA
CDR3: CASRPPGTGSPEAFF
DNA: TGTGCCAGCCGACCTCCCGGGACAGGGAGCCCTGAAGCTTTCTTT

J: TRBJ2-3
D: TRBD2
V: TRBV6-1
size: NA
CDR3: CASSERASGIPDTQYF
DNA: TGTGCCAGCAGTGAACGGGCTAGCGGGATCCCAGATACGCAGTATTTT

J: TRBJ2-3
D: TRBD2
V: TRBV7-6
size: NA
CDR3: CASSLDSLAGYTDTQYF
DNA: TGTGCCAGCAGCTTAGATTCGCTAGCGGGCTACACAGATACGCAGTATTTT

J: TRBJ2-2
D: NA
V: TRBV9
size: NA
CDR3: CASSPSAGAIRELFF
DNA: TGTGCCAGCAGCCCATCGGCAGGGGCCATCCGGGAGCTGTTTTTT

J: TRBJ2-5
D: NA
V: TRBV5-4
size: NA
CDR3: CASSFRSSERTQYF
DNA: TGTGCCAGCAGCTTTCGTTCGTCAGAACGGACCCAGTACTTC

J: TRBJ2-7
D: TRBD1
V: TRBV28
size: NA
CDR3: CASSPDRVAYEQYF
DNA: TGTGCCAGCAGTCCAGACAGGGTGGCCTACGAGCAGTACTTC

J: TRBJ1-6
D: NA
V: TRBV10-3
size: NA
CDR3: CAISKTGDNSPLHF
DNA: TGTGCCATCAGTAAGACAGGCGATAATTCACCCCTCCACTTT

J: TRBJ2-7
D: NA
V: TRBV6-5
size: few
CDR3: CASSYSRGRSEQYF
DNA: TGTGCCAGCAGTTACTCACGGGGTCGGTCGGAGCAGTACTTC

J: TRBJ1-5
D: NA
V: TRBV5-3
size: NA
CDR3: CASREAPAGGNQPQHF
DNA: TGTGCCAGCCGGGAGGCGCCAGCAGGGGGCAATCAGCCCCAGCATTTT

J: TRBJ2-2
D: NA
V: TRBV28
size: NA
CDR3: CASRWAYTGELFF
DNA: TGTGCCAGCAGATGGGCATACACCGGGGAGCTGTTTTTT

J: TRBJ2-5
D: NA
V: TRBV5-4
size: NA
CDR3: CASSLQAGETQYF
DNA: TGTGCCAGCAGCTTGCAGGCGGGGGAGACCCAGTACTTC

J: TRBJ2-2
D: NA
V: TRBV6-6
size: NA
CDR3: CASSYSITTNTGELFF
DNA: TGTGCCAGCAGTTACTCGATTACTACGAACACCGGGGAGCTGTTTTTT

J: TRBJ2-5
D: NA
V: TRBV2
size: NA
CDR3: CASLRGGAQGETQYF
DNA: TGTGCCAGCCTGAGAGGCGGGGCCCAAGGGGAGACCCAGTACTTC

J: TRBJ2-3
D: NA
V: TRBV18
size: NA
CDR3: CASGQPLDTQYF
DNA: TGTGCCAGCGGACAGCCACTAGATACGCAGTATTTT

J: TRBJ1-4
D: NA
V: TRBV7-2
size: NA
CDR3: CASSLGRSITNEKLFF
DNA: TGTGCCAGCAGCTTAGGACGGAGTATAACTAATGAAAAACTGTTTTTT

J: TRBJ2-3
D: NA
V: TRBV24-1
size: NA
CDR3: CATSGSGLGGTDTQYF
DNA: TGTGCCACCAGTGGGTCGGGACTGGGGGGCACAGATACGCAGTATTTT

J: TRBJ2-7
D: NA
V: TRBV28
size: NA
CDR3: CASSLSGTSSYEQYF
DNA: TGTGCCAGCAGTTTATCGGGAACTAGCTCCTACGAGCAGTACTTC

J: TRBJ2-3
D: NA
V: TRBV7-2
size: once
CDR3: CASSLGTTSTDTQYF
DNA: TGTGCCAGCAGCTTAGGGACAACTAGCACAGATACGCAGTATTTT

J: TRBJ2-7
D: TRBD2
V: TRBV5-4
size: NA
CDR3: CASSSGLAGAVAYEQYF
DNA: TGTGCCAGCAGCTCCGGACTAGCGGGAGCAGTCGCTTACGAGCAGTACTTC

J: TRBJ2-7
D: NA
V: TRBV9
size: NA
CDR3: CASSVGQGTPTYEQYF
DNA: TGTGCCAGCAGCGTAGGTCAGGGAACCCCCACCTACGAGCAGTACTTC

J: TRBJ2-3
D: NA
V: TRBV3-1/TRBV3-2
size: NA
CDR3: CASSHPGSTDTQYF
DNA: TGTGCCAGCAGCCATCCCGGGTCCACAGATACGCAGTATTTT

J: TRBJ1-2
D: NA
V: TRBV6-6
size: few
CDR3: CASSPAEGRNYGYTF
DNA: TGTGCCAGCAGCCCAGCCGAGGGCAGGAACTATGGCTACACCTTC

J: TRBJ1-5
D: NA
V: TRBV28
size: NA
CDR3: CASSLLGGITGPQHF
DNA: TGTGCCAGCAGTTTATTAGGCGGGATCACGGGGCCCCAGCATTTT

J: TRBJ1-2
D: TRBD1
V: TRBV12-3/TRBV12-4
size: NA
CDR3: CASSFGQGDGYTF
DNA: TGTGCCAGCAGTTTCGGACAGGGGGATGGCTACACCTTC

J: TRBJ2-7
D: TRBD1
V: TRBV5-1
size: NA
CDR3: CASRGQGRGYEQYF
DNA: TGCGCCAGCAGAGGACAGGGGAGGGGTTACGAGCAGTACTTC

J: TRBJ1-1
D: NA
V: TRBV28
size: NA
CDR3: CASSFQGFSTEAFF
DNA: TGTGCCAGCAGTTTTCAGGGGTTTAGCACTGAAGCTTTCTTT